Included here is one TCR beta chain sequence, with context. As yet, its antigen is unknown. The source of the sample is a study of long-term antiretroviral therapy in people with HIV. Every donor contributed at least one pre-ART and at least two post-ART PBMC samples. Germline lookup yields CDR1 MNHEY and CDR2 SVGAGI. The V and J ends lost 2 bases and 4 bases respectively, with 14 bases between them. The CDR3 spans 15 residues. Study results and caveats: Post-ART, diversity grew, though it stayed under transplant donor control levels. Repertoire composition at all time points was dominated by clones that had expanded before ART. Versus controls, repertoires in people with HIV had narrower CDR3 length ranges.

Sequencing used immunoSEQ v3.0 at survey level. Sequencing used immunoSEQ multiplex PCR; TCRdb keeps in-frame clones, though not all of them. The table includes tens of thousands of clones, around 87% detected once. The TCR sequence derives from a woman in her forties or fifties with HIV. This chain links TRBV6-5 with TRBJ2-5; D not resolved. The input for sequencing was unsorted PBMCs, taken just under 2.7 years after starting antiretroviral therapy. Written as DNA, the CDR3 is TGTGCCAGCAGTTACCTAGGATCGAAAAGAGAGACCCAGTACTTC. It specifies CASSYLGSKRETQYF.